These 20 T cell receptor beta chains were sequenced from one sample in a study of glioma-infiltrating T cells. The iRepertoire nested amplicon-rescue multiplex PCR amplified TCR alpha and beta CDR3s from RNA. One entry per CDR3 protein, called by TCRdb with MiXCR from the multiplex PCR reads. The sample has some 40,000 distinct CDR3 sequences, approximately 20% seen once; the top ten hold approximately 6.4%. Sequencing was carried out using glioma tissue, nonneoplastic brain tissue, or PBMCs (not recorded which). The origin of the receptors is a human donor with low-grade glioma or glioblastoma, undergoing nonglioma brain surgery, or in good health (not recorded which).

Comments on this clonotype: Lacking the conserved final phenylalanine or tryptophan, this CDR3 likely reflects a read error. The rearrangement links TRBV2 to TRBJ1-1; maybe TRBD1 (5 bases). Germline V gene data show CDR1 as SNHLY and CDR2 as FYNNEI. This CDR3 has 16 amino acids. In DNA, the CDR3 is TGTGCCCGCATCCTCCTGAGGGGCCACATGCACACTGACGCTTTCGTT. Encoded protein: CARILLRGHMHTDAFV.

The V gene is TRBV18, the J gene TRBJ2-3, with a weak D call TRBD1 (6 bases). V was shortened by 3 bases and J by 2 bases, with 15 bases between the two germline ends. The CDR3 spans 16 residues. Per germline, CDR1 KGHSH and CDR2 LQKENI. This CDR3 is CASSPIGGFLTDTQYF. The CDR3 coding sequence is TGTGCCAGCTCACCGATAGGGGGATTTCTCACAGATACGCAGTATTTT.

This clonotype was found many times. The rearrangement joins TRBV6-1 to TRBJ1-1, with no clear D. Germline CDR1 MNHNS, CDR2 SASEGT. The V end lost 7 bases, the J end lost 5 bases, and 11 bases lay between the germline ends. This CDR3 has 12 residues. The CDR3 here is CASKVGRTEAFF. The DNA for the CDR3 is TGTGCCAGCAAGGTAGGGAGGACTGAAGCTTTCTTT.

Many counts were recorded for this clonotype. This chain connects TRBV7-9 to TRBJ1-1, with 8 bases fitting TRBD1. Germline loops: CDR1 SEHNR, CDR2 FQNEAQ (reference sequence). With 5 bases clipped from V and 7 bases from J, the junction kept 3 bases outside the gene matches. There are 12 residues in the CDR3. The CDR3, as DNA: TGTGCCAGCAGCCTACAGGGGGTTGAAGCTTTCTTT. Translation gives CASSLQGVEAFF.

This clonotype was found many times. The V gene is TRBV4-3, the J gene TRBJ1-6, with a weak D call TRBD1 (6 bases). The germline V and J ends were trimmed by 0 bases and 2 bases, with 20 bases remaining between them. Germline V gene lookup returns CDR1 LGHNA and CDR2 YSLEER. The CDR3 is made up of 20 amino acids. The CDR3 nucleotides read TGCGCCAGCAGCCAAGATTTCGTGCAGGGGAACAGGGCCTATAATTCACCCCTCCACTTT. The encoded protein is CASSQDFVQGNRAYNSPLHF.

J is TRBJ2-3 and V is TRBV5-1; 9 positions match TRBD1. V was clipped by 3 bases and J by 6 bases; unmatched bases: 5. The CDR3 is 14 residues long. Germline V gene sequence: CDR1 SGHRS, CDR2 YFSETQ. In nucleotides, the CDR3 is TGCGCCAGCAGCTCGGGACAGGGTGCGGATACGCAGTATTTT. Protein: CASSSGQGADTQYF.

This clonotype was found many times. The V call is TRBV11-2, the J call TRBJ1-2; tentatively, D is TRBD1 (5 bases). The CDR3 length is 16 residues. V shed 2 bases and J shed 2 bases, with 15 bases lying between them. The V gene's germline CDR1 is SGHAT and CDR2 FQNNGV. CDR3 sequence reads: CASSLPGGRVNYGYTF. CDR3 DNA: TGTGCCAGCAGCTTACCCGGCGGCAGGGTGAACTATGGCTACACCTTC.

This clonotype was observed many times. This sequence joins TRBV4-1 and TRBJ2-1; 10 bases map to TRBD1. V lost 8 bases, J lost 6 bases, and 7 bases stayed unmatched. The CDR3 has 14 amino acids. Germline CDR1 reads MGHRA; CDR2 reads YSYEKL. The CDR3 spells CASSGTGDSNEQFF. CDR3 coding DNA: TGCGCCAGCTCCGGGACAGGGGACTCCAATGAGCAGTTCTTC.

In its sample, this clonotype was seen many times. V usage is TRBV4-1 and J usage is TRBJ1-1, with D unresolved. This CDR3 contains 13 residues. V lost 4 bases and J lost 7, with 13 bases in between. Germline CDR1 is MGHRA and CDR2 is YSYEKL. This CDR3 reads CASSPGMGSEAFF. The CDR3 region has the DNA TGCGCCAGCAGCCCCGGAATGGGGAGTGAAGCTTTCTTT.

As concerns this clonotype: One junction end does not reproduce the germline sequence, and a read error may be involved. This chain connects TRBV27 to TRBJ2-1; 8 bases align to TRBD1. There are 13 residues in the CDR3. Germline V gene data show CDR1 as MNHEY and CDR2 as SMNVEV (reference sequence). The CDR3 reads CARSCDRGNEQFF. The CDR3, as DNA: TGTGCCCGCAGTTGTGACAGGGGCAATGAGCAGTTCTTC.

This clonotype was observed many times. The CDR3 loop is CASSHPGYNYGYTF. Written as DNA, the CDR3 is TGTGCCAGCAGTCATCCGGGTTACAACTATGGCTACACCTTC. V and J are TRBV12-3 or TRBV12-4 and TRBJ1-2; D is unclear. This CDR3 comprises 14 residues. Trimming removed 5 bases from V and 2 bases from J, with 12 bases in between.

This clonotype was observed many times. The chain combines TRBV20-1 with TRBJ1-5; a possible D gene is TRBD1 (6 bases). Germline V lookup: CDR1 DFQATT, CDR2 SNEGSKA (reference sequence). The CDR3 has 16 residues. V lost 3 bases and J lost 0, with 15 bases in between. Here the CDR3 DNA reads TGCAGTGCTAGCGCGGACAGAGAGTATAGCAATCAGCCCCAGCATTTT. Translation gives CSASADREYSNQPQHF.

The V call is TRBV5-4, the J call TRBJ1-1; no firm D call. Trimming took 4 bases from V and 1 from J, leaving 8 bases between them. CDR1 is SGHNT, CDR2 YYREEE, per germline (reference sequence). The CDR3 length is 13 residues. CDR3: CASSPLENTEAFF. For the CDR3, the DNA is TGTGCCAGCAGCCCCCTAGAGAACACTGAAGCTTTCTTT. Drawing the rest from reference TRBV5-4 and TRBJ1-1, the complete variable domain is ETGVTQSPTHLIKTRGQQVTLRCSSQSGHNTVSWYQQALGQGPQFIFQYYREEENGRGNFPPRFSGLQFPNYSSELNVNALELDDSALYLCASSPLENTEAFFGQGTRLTVV.

At least ten counts were recorded for this clonotype. V gene TRBV7-3 combines with J gene TRBJ1-5, with D possibly matching TRBD1 (5 bases). With 5 bases removed from V and 1 base from J, the gap between germline ends came to 15 bases. CDR3 size: 16 residues. Germline CDR1 is SGHTA and CDR2 is FQGTGA. The CDR3 coding sequence is TGTGCCAGCAGCCCCGGGGGTGTGGGCAGCAATCAGCCCCAGCATTTT. It codes for CASSPGGVGSNQPQHF.

This clonotype was found many times. V usage is TRBV3-1 and J usage is TRBJ1-1, with D maybe TRBD1 (5 bases). V was cut by 4 bases and J by 4 bases, with 10 bases left in between. The CDR3 runs 13 residues. The V gene's germline CDR1 is LGHDT and CDR2 YNNKEL (reference sequence). The CDR3 coding sequence is TGTGCCAGCAGCCTGGCAGGGTTCACTGAAGCTTTCTTT. It is translated as CASSLAGFTEAFF.

As to this clonotype: The junction departs from germline at one end; a sequencing error may be responsible. The chain is built from TRBV30 and TRBJ1-1; D call uncertain. The germline gives CDR1 GTSNPN, CDR2 SVGIG (reference sequence). There are 16 residues in the CDR3. The CDR3 is CAWTPGYMTGNTKAFF. DNA of the CDR3: TGTGCCTGGACTCCTGGCTATATGACGGGGAACACTAAAGCTTTCTTT.

This clonotype was seen many times. The genes are TRBV7-2 and TRBJ2-3; unclear D gene. The CDR3 sequence is 15 residues long. Trimming pared 1 base from V and 6 bases from J, leaving 14 bases between. Germline V CDR1 and CDR2: SGHTA, FQGNSA. The CDR3 DNA reads as TGTGCCAGCAGCTTAGGGGCGTCCCCGTCCGATACGCAGTATTTT. This encodes CASSLGASPSDTQYF.

This clonotype was seen at least ten times. The CDR3 spells CASSATGTAADTQYF. CDR3 DNA sequence: TGTGCCAGCAGCGCAACCGGGACAGCGGCAGATACGCAGTATTTT. The rearrangement uses TRBV7-9 and TRBJ2-3, with TRBD1 matching 7 bases. Germline V gene data show CDR1 as SEHNR and CDR2 as FQNEAQ (reference sequence). V shed 5 bases, J shed 4 bases, and the junction held 9 bases outside the gene matches. This CDR3 is 15 amino acids long.

V is TRBV5-4 and J is TRBJ2-5; 8 bases map to TRBD2. The CDR3 sequence is 15 residues long. V lost 3 bases, J lost 2 bases, and 6 bases stayed unmatched. Germline V lookup: CDR1 SGHNT, CDR2 YYREEE (reference sequence). The CDR3 sequence: CASSSTGGVQETQYF. CDR3 nucleotide sequence: TGTGCCAGCAGCTCTACGGGGGGGGTGCAAGAGACCCAGTACTTC.

This clonotype is termed medium-sized (0.01 to 0.1%). The chain uses TRBV18 and TRBJ2-5; a weak D match, TRBD2 (5 bases). The CDR3 length is 14 residues. V lost 8 bases to trimming and J lost 1 base, with 14 bases between them. Germline CDR1 is KGHSH and CDR2 is LQKENI. The CDR3 sequence is CASGRTGGQETQYF. The CDR3 region has the DNA TGTGCCAGCGGGCGGACTGGCGGCCAAGAGACCCAGTACTTC.